The present entry profiles one TCR beta chain with its context. The sample holds a few counts of this clonotype. What this receptor recognizes is not known. Nothing much larger sits one base from this clone, and base qualities are not available. There are 17 amino acids in the CDR3, from cysteine to phenylalanine inclusive. Only the CDR3 region is kept as DNA, spanning 51 bases read in frame from base 1. After removal of 1 base from V and 6 bases from J, the junction retains 15 bases not matched to a gene. The germline V gene (reference sequence) yields LGHDT for CDR1 and YNNKEL for CDR2. This entry belongs to a study of T-cell reconstitution after alpha-beta-depleted transplantation in children (TCRdb year 2016). At the level of the whole study: Using TCR repertoire profiling, the study followed T-cell immune reconstitution in a quantitative way in children after TCRalphabeta/CD19-depleted allogeneic hematopoietic cell transplantation. The investigation overall reported the following: Hyperexpanded clone frequencies declined over subsequent months; after one year, T-cell counts and TCRbeta diversity were mostly attributed to newly produced T cells. The high TCRbeta diversity at day 60 in some patients was ascribed to recipient T cells and intrathymic progenitors that had survived conditioning. Apparently early alphabetaT-cell count recovery about two months after transplant reportedly relied on only several hundred rapidly expanded clones derived from non-depleted graft cells.

The treatment or condition label on this specimen signifies: allogeneic hematopoietic cell transplantation with graft depleted of TCRalphabeta T cells and CD19 B cells. Transplant recipients were children who received TCRalphabeta/CD19-depleted allogeneic hematopoietic cell grafts. The protocol used for the library was PCR. Sequencing relied on an Illumina HiSeq 2500. TCR library preparation used molecular barcoding, with unique molecular identifiers applied to normalize quantification of the TCRbeta repertoire. Using fastp trimming at Q25 and MiXCR clonotype assembly, TCRdb reanalyzed the public sequencing data and kept in-frame beta chains. Entries are consolidated by CDR3 protein sequence, retaining the most common genes and DNA. For this sample there are some 100,000 distinct CDR3 sequences; about 22% appear just once. The top ten constitute 20% to 25% of the sample.

Recombination connected TRBV3-1 to TRBJ2-7, with 7 central nucleotides matching TRBD2. This receptor was identified in a boy younger than 10 with acute lymphoblastic leukemia, due to receive a stem cell transplant. This material consisted of PBMCs, taken before TCRalphabeta/CD19-depleted stem cell transplant. The DNA reads TGTGCCAGCAGCCAAGGCCTGCCAGCGGGAACGACCCGCGAGCAGTACTTC. This is translated as CASSQGLPAGTTREQYF.